This T cell receptor beta chain was profiled in a study of OX40 agonist ivuxolimab in advanced cancers. Looking at the study overall: Among those enrolled, mean age was about 63 years (range roughly 23 to 79) and about 79% were male. Three patients, one with hepatocellular carcinoma and two with cutaneous melanoma, achieved partial responses. The study, taken as a whole, reports: Some patients without response likewise showed low normalized clonal expansion.

V lost 10 bases and J 5 bases, leaving 17 bases between the germline ends. The CDR3 length is 13 residues. CDR1 and CDR2 (germline): WNHNN, SYGVQD (reference sequence). With regard to this clone: Antigen specificity is unknown.

Using immunoSEQ multiplex PCR, the repertoire was profiled, and TCRdb retains in-frame clones only, with some absent. The sample has tens of thousands of clones; about 91% are singletons. The sequencing here drew on CD4+ or CD8+ T cells sorted from blood, taken in a trial of the OX40 agonist ivuxolimab. The gene calls are TRBV10-1 and TRBJ2-5, with D perhaps matching TRBD1 (6 bases). The origin of this receptor is an adult with an advanced solid tumor such as melanoma, head and neck, liver or kidney cancer. The CDR3 here is CATSKGGRETQYF. In DNA, the CDR3 is TGCGCCACCTCTAAAGGGGGTCGCGAGACCCAGTACTTC.